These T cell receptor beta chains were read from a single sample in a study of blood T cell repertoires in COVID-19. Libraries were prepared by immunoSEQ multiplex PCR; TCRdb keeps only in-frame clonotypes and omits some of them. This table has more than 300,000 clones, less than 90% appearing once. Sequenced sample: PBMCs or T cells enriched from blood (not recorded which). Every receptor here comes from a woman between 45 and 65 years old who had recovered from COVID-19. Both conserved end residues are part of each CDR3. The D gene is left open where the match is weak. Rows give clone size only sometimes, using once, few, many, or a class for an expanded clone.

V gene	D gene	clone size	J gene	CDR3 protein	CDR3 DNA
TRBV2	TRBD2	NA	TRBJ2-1	CASSVAGGVTFF	TGTGCCAGCAGTGTGGCGGGAGGAGTGACGTTCTTC
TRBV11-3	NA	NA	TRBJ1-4	CASSPTGIPPNEKLFF	TGTGCCAGCAGTCCAACAGGGATCCCCCCTAATGAAAAACTGTTTTTT
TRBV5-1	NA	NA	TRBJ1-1	CASSLGGGWGNTEAFF	TGCGCCAGCAGCTTGGGGGGGGGCTGGGGGAACACTGAAGCTTTCTTT
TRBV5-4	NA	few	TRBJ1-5	CASSEGSVGQPQHF	TGTGCCAGCAGCGAGGGCTCGGTTGGTCAGCCCCAGCATTTT
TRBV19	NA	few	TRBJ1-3	CASSTGLLSGNTIYF	TGTGCCAGTAGTACAGGACTGCTCTCTGGAAACACCATATATTTT
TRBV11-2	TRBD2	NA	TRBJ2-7	CASSYGLATYEQYF	TGTGCCAGCAGCTACGGACTAGCCACCTACGAGCAGTACTTC
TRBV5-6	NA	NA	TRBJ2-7	CASSRTGRPYEQYF	TGTGCCAGCAGCCGTACAGGGCGGCCCTACGAGCAGTACTTC
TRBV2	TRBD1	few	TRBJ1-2	CASRVPGQGPGAGYTF	TGTGCCAGCAGGGTCCCGGGACAGGGACCGGGGGCTGGCTACACCTTC
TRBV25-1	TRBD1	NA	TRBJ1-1	CASSEQGAEAFF	TGTGCCAGCAGTGAACAGGGGGCTGAAGCTTTCTTT
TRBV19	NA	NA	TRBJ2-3	CASRTPGAQYF	TGTGCCAGTAGGACCCCCGGGGCGCAGTATTTT
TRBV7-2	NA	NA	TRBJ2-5	CASSPGVGIGETQYF	TGTGCCAGCAGCCCGGGGGTGGGGATTGGCGAGACCCAGTACTTC
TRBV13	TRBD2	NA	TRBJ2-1	CASSLEAGGQASYNEQFF	TGTGCCAGCAGCTTAGAAGCGGGGGGGCAGGCCTCCTACAATGAGCAGTTCTTC
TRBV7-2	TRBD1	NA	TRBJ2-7	CASSLGGQGLYEQYF	TGTGCCAGCAGCTTAGGGGGACAGGGCCTGTACGAGCAGTACTTC
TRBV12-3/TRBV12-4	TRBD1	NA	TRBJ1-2	CASSLGGGWGYTF	TGTGCCAGCAGTTTAGGAGGGGGCTGGGGCTACACCTTC
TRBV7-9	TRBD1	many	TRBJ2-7	CASSRQGPYEQYF	TGTGCCAGCAGCCGACAGGGGCCCTACGAGCAGTACTTC
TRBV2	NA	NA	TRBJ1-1	CASTQQGPSTEAFF	TGTGCCAGCACCCAACAGGGACCGAGCACTGAAGCTTTCTTT
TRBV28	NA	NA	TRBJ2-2	CASSPSKGAGHTGELFF	TGTGCCAGCAGCCCCTCTAAAGGGGCCGGACACACCGGGGAGCTGTTTTTT
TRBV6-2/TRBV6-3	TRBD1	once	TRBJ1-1	CASSQKQGVTEAFF	TGTGCCAGCAGTCAAAAACAGGGGGTCACTGAAGCTTTCTTT
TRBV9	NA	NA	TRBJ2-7	CAREEGSRFVEQYF	TGTGCCAGAGAGGAGGGCAGCCGGTTTGTCGAGCAGTACTTC
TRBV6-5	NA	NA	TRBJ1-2	CASSIASAVYGYTF	TGTGCCAGCAGTATAGCATCTGCGGTCTATGGCTACACCTTC
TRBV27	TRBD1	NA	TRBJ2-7	CASSRTGGYEQYF	TGTGCCAGCAGTAGGACAGGGGGCTACGAGCAGTACTTC
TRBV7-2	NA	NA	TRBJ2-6	CASSLSGPGANVLTF	TGTGCCAGCAGCCTATCCGGTCCTGGGGCCAACGTCCTGACTTTC
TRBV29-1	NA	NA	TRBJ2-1	CSVEDGGNNEQFF	TGCAGCGTTGAAGATGGGGGGAACAATGAGCAGTTCTTC
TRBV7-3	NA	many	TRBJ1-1	CASSQTGRRVGAFF	TGTGCCAGCAGCCAAACCGGTCGCAGGGTTGGTGCTTTCTTT
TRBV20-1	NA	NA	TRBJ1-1	CSASPDQGAFF	TGCAGTGCTAGTCCAGACCAGGGAGCTTTCTTT
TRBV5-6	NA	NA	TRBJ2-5	CASRLSGAPKTQYF	TGTGCCAGCAGGTTATCAGGGGCGCCGAAGACCCAGTACTTC
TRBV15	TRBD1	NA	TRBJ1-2	CATSILSGQITYGYTF	TGTGCCACCAGCATTCTCTCGGGACAGATCACCTATGGCTACACCTTC